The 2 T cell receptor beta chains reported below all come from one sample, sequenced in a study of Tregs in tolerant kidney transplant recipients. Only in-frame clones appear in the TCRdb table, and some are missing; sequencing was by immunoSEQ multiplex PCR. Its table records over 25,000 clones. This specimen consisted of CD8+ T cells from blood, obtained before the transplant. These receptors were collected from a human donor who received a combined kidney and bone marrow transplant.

The sequenced CDR3 bases are TGTGCCAGCAGCTTAGCGGCACAGGGTGGCAATGAG. As protein: CASSLAAQGGNE. The full CDR3 protein reads CASSLAAQGGNEQFF. The rearrangement joins TRBV7-6 to TRBJ2-1; TRBD1 is a possible D gene (6 bases). The read gets to within 3 residues of the CDR3 end, and the germline J gene fills in the rest. This CDR3 comprises 15 residues. Looked up from germline, CDR1 is SGHVS and CDR2 is FNYEAQ. V was clipped by 0 bases and J by 6 bases, with 12 bases between them. Combining the CDR3 with reference TRBV7-6 and TRBJ2-1 gives the whole variable domain GAGVSQSPRYKVTKRGQDVALRCDPISGHVSLYWYRQALGQGPEFLTYFNYEAQQDKSGLPNDRFSAERPEGSISTLTIQRTEQRDSAMYRCASSLAAQGGNEQFFGPGTRLTVL.

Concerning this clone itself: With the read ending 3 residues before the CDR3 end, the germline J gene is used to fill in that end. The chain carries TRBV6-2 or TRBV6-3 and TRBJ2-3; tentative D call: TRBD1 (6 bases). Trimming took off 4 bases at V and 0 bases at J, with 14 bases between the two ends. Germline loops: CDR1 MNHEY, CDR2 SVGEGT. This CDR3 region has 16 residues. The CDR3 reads CASSFQLTGSTDTQYF. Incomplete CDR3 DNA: TGTGCCAGCAGTTTTCAACTAACAGGGAGCACAGATACG.